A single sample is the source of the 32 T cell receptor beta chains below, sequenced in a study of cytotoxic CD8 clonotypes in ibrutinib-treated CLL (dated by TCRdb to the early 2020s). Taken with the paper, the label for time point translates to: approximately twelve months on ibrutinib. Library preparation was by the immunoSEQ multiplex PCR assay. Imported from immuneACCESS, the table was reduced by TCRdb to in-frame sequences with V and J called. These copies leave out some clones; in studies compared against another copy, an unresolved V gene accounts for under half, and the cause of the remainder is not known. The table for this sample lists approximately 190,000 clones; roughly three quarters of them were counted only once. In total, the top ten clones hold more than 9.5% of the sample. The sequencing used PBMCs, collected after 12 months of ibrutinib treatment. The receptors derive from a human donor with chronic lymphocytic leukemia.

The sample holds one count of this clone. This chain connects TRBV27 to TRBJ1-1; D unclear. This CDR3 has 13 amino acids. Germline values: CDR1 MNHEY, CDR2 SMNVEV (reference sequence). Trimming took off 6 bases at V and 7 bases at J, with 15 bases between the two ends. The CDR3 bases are TGTGCCAGCAGACCCACTTTGTGGTTTGAAGCTTTCTTT. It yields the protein CASRPTLWFEAFF.

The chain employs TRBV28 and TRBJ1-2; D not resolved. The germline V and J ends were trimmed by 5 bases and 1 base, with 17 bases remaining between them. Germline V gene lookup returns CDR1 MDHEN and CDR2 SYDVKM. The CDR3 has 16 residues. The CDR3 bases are TGTGCCAGCAGTCAAGCGGTCTCAGGACTTAACTATGGCTACACCTTC. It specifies CASSQAVSGLNYGYTF.

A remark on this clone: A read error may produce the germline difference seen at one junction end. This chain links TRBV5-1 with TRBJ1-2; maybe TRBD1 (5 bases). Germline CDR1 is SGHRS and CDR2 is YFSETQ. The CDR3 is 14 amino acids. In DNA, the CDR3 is TGCGCCAGCAGTAACCAGGTTGGAGCCGGGGGGATGGACTTC. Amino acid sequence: CASSNQVGAGGMDF.

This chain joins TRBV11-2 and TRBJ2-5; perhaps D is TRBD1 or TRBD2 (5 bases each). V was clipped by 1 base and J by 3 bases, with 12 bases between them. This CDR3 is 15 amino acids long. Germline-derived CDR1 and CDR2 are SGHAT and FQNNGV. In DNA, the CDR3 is TGTGCCAGCAGCTTAGTTGGGGGATGGGAAGAGACCCAGTACTTC. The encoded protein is CASSLVGGWEETQYF.

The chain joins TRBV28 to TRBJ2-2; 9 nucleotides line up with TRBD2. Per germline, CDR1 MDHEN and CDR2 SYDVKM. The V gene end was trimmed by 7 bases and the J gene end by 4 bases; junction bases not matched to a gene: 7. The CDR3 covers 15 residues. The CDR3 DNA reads TGTGCCAGCAAAACCGGGACTAGCAGCACCGGGGAGCTGTTTTTT. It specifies CASKTGTSSTGELFF.

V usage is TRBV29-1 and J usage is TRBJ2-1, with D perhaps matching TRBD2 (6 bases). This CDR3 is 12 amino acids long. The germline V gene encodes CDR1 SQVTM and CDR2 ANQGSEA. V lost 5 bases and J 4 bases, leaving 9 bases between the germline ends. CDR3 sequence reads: CSVLGGYNEQFF. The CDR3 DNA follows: TGCAGCGTTTTGGGGGGATACAATGAGCAGTTCTTC.

The CDR3 DNA is TGCGCCAGCAGCTTAGGCGGACCCTCCTACAATGAGCAGTTCTTC. Its translation is CASSLGGPSYNEQFF. This chain links TRBV5-1 with TRBJ2-1; no firm D call. CDR1 is SGHRS and CDR2 is YFSETQ in the germline V gene. V was shortened by 2 bases and J by 0 bases, with 9 bases between the two germline ends. The CDR3 totals 15 residues.

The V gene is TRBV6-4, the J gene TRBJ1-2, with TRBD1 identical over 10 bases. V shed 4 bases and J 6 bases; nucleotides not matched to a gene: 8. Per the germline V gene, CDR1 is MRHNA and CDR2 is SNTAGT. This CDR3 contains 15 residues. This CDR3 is CASSATGTGANGYTF. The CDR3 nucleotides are TGTGCCAGCAGTGCAACCGGGACAGGGGCTAATGGCTACACCTTC.

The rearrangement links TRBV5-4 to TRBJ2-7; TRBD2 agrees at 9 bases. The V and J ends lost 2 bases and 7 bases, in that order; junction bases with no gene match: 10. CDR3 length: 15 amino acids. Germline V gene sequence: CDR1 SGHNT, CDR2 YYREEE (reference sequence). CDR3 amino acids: CASSLGDSGGREQYF. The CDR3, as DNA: TGTGCCAGCAGCTTAGGGGATAGCGGGGGCCGAGAGCAGTACTTC. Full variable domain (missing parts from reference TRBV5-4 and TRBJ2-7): ETGVTQSPTHLIKTRGQQVTLRCSSQSGHNTVSWYQQALGQGPQFIFQYYREEENGRGNFPPRFSGLQFPNYSSELNVNALELDDSALYLCASSLGDSGGREQYFGPGTRLTVT.

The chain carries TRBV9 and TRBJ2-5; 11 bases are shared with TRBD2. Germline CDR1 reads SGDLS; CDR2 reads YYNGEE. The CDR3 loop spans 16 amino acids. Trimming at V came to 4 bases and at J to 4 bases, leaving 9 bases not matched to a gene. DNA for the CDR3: TGTGCCAGCAGCTATAGCGGGGGGGCCTTGGGAGAGACCCAGTACTTC. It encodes CASSYSGGALGETQYF.

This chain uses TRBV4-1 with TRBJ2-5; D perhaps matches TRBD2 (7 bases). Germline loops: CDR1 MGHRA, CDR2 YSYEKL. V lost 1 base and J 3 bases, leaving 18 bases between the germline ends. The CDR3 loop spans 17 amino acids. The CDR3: CASSQVGLGGPKETQYF. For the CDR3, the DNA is TGCGCCAGCAGCCAAGTTGGACTGGGGGGGCCCAAAGAGACCCAGTACTTC.

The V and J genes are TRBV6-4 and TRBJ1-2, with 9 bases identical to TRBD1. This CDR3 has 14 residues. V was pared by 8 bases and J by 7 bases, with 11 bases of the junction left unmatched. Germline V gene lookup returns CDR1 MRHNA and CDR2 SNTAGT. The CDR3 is CASAQDRGGSGYTF. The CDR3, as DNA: TGTGCCAGCGCCCAGGACAGGGGAGGGAGTGGCTACACCTTC.

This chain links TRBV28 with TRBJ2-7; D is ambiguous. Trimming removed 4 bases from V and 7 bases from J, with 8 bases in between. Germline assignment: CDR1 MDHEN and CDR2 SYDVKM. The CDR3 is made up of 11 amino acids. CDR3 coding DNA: TGTGCCAGCAGTTCCGAGGTTGAGCAGTACTTC. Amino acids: CASSSEVEQYF.

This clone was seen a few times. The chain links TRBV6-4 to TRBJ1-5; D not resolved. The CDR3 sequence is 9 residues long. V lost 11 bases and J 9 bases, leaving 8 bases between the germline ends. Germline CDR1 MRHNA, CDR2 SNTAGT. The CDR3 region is CASAGPQHF. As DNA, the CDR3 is TGTGCCTCAGCCGGGCCCCAGCATTTT.

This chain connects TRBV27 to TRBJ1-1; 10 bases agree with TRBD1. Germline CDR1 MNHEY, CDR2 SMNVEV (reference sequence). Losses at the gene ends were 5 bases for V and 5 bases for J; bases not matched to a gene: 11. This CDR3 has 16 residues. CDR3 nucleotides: TGTGCCAGCAGTCATGGGGACAGGGGAGGGAAGACTGAAGCTTTCTTT. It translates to CASSHGDRGGKTEAFF.

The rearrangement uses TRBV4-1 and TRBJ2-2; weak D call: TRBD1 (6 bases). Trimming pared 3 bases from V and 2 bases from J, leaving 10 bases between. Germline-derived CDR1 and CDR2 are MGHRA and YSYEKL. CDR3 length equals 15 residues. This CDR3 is CASSQRTANTGELFF. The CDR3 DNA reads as TGCGCCAGCAGCCAGAGGACAGCTAACACCGGGGAGCTGTTTTTT.

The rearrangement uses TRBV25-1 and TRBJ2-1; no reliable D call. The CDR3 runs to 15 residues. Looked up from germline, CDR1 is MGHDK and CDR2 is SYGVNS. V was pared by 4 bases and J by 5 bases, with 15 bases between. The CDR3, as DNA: TGTGCCAGCAGTGGTAGGCCAAATGGGGACAATGAGCAGTTCTTC. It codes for CASSGRPNGDNEQFF.

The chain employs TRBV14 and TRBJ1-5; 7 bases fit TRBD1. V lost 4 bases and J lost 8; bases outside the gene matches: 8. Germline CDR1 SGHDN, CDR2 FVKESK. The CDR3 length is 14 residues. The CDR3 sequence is CASSRTGDYEPQHF. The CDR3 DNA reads TGTGCCAGCAGCCGAACAGGGGATTATGAGCCCCAGCATTTT.

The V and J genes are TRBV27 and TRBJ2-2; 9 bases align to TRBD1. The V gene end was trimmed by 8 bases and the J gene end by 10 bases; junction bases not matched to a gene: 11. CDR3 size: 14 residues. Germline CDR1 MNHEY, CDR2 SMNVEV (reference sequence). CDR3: CASRRQGVMEELFF. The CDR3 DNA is TGTGCCAGCCGTCGACAGGGGGTAATGGAGGAGCTGTTTTTT.

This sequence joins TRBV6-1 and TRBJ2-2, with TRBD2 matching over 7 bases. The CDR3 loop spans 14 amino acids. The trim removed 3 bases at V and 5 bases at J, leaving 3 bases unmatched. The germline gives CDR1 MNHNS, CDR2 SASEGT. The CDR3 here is CASSETSWTGELFF. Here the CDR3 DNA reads TGTGCCAGCAGTGAGACTAGCTGGACCGGGGAGCTGTTTTTT.

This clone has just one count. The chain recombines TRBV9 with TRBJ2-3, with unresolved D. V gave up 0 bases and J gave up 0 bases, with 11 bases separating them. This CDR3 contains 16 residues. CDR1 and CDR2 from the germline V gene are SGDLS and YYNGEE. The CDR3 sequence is CASSVDGDPSTDTQYF. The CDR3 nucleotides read TGTGCCAGCAGCGTAGACGGTGACCCTAGCACAGATACGCAGTATTTT. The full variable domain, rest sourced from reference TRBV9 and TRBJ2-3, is DSGVTQTPKHLITATGQRVTLRCSPRSGDLSVYWYQQSLDQGLQFLIQYYNGEERAKGNILERFSAQQFPDLHSELNLSSLELGDSALYFCASSVDGDPSTDTQYFGPGTRLTVL.

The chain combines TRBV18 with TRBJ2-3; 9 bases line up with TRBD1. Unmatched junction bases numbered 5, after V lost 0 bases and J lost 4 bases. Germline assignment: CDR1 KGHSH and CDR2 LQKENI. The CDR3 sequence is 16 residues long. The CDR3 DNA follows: TGTGCCAGCTCACCACCCCGGACAGGGGAGGCAGATACGCAGTATTTT. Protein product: CASSPPRTGEADTQYF.

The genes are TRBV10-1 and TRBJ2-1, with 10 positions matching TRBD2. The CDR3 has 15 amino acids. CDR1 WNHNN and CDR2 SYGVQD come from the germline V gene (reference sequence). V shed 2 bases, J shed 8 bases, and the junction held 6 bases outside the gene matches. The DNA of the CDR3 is TGCGCCAGCAGTGAGAAACTAGCGGGGCTCGATGAGCAGTTCTTC. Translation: CASSEKLAGLDEQFF.

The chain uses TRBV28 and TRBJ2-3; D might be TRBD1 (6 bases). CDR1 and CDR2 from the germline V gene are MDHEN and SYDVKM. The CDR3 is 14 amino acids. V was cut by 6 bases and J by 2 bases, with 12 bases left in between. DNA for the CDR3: TGTGCCAGCAGCCGAGGACAGTTCACAGATACGCAGTATTTT. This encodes CASSRGQFTDTQYF.

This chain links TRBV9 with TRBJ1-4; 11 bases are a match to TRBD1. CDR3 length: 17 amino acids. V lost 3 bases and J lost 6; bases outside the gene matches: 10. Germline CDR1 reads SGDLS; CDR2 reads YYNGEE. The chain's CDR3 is CASSGGQGAMIDEKLFF. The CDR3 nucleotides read TGTGCCAGCAGCGGCGGACAGGGGGCAATGATAGATGAAAAACTGTTTTTT.

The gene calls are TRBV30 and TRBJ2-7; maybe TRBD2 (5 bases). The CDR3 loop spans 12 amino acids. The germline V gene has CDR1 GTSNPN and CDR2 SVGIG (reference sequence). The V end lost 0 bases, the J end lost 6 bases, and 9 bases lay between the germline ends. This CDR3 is CAWSVRGSEQYF. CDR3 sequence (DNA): TGTGCCTGGAGTGTACGGGGTAGCGAGCAGTACTTC.

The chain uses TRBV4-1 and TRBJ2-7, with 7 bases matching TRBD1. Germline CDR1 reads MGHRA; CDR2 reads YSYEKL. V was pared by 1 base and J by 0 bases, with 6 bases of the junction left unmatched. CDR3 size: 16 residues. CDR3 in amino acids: CASSQGGTVSSYEQYF. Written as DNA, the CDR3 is TGCGCCAGCAGCCAAGGGGGGACAGTCAGCTCCTACGAGCAGTACTTC.

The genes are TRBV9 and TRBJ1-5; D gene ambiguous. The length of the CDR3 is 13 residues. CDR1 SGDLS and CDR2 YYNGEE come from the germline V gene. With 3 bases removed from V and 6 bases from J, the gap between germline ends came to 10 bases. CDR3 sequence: CASSGEPGQPQHF. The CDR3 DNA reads TGTGCCAGCAGCGGGGAGCCTGGTCAGCCCCAGCATTTT.

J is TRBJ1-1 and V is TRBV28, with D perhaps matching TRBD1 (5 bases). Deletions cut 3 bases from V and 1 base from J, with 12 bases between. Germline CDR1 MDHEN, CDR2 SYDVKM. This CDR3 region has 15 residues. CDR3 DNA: TGTGCCAGCAGTTTTATTACGGGGCCGAACACTGAAGCTTTCTTT. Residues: CASSFITGPNTEAFF.

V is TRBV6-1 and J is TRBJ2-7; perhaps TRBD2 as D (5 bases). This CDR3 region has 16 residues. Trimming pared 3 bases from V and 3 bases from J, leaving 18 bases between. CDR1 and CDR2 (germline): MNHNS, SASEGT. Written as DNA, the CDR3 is TGTGCCAGCAGTGATATGAGCGGCGAAGCCCTCTACGAGCAGTACTTC. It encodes CASSDMSGEALYEQYF.

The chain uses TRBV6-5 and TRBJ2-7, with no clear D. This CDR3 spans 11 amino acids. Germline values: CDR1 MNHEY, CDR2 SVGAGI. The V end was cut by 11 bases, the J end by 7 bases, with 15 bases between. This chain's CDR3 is CASGRLWEQYF. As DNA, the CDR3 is TGTGCCTCCGGGCGGCTCTGGGAGCAGTACTTC.

The CDR3 DNA sequence: TGTGCCAGCAGTGAAGGTGGTGCTAACTATGGCTACACCTTC. Amino acids: CASSEGGANYGYTF. This chain joins TRBV2 and TRBJ1-2; unclear D gene. The CDR3 length is 14 residues. V lost 1 base and J 0 bases, leaving 6 bases between the germline ends. CDR1 is SNHLY and CDR2 is FYNNEI in the germline V gene.